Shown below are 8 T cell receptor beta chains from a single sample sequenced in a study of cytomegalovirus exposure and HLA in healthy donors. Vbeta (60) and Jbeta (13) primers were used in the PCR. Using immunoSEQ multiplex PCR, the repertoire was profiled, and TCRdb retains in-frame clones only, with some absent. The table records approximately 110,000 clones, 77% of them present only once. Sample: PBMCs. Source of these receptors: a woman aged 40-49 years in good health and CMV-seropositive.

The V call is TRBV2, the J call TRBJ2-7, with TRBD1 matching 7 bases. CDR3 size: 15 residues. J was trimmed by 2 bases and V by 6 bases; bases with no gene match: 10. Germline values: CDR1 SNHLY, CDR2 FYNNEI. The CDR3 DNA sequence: TGTGCCAGCAGCGCAGGGACAGCCGGGACCTACGAGCAGTACTTC. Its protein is CASSAGTAGTYEQYF. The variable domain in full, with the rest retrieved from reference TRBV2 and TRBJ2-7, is EPEVTQTPSHQVTQMGQEVILRCVPISNHLYFYWYRQILGQKVEFLVSFYNNEISEKSEIFDDQFSVERPDGSNFTLKIRSTKLEDSAMYFCASSAGTAGTYEQYFGPGTRLTVT.

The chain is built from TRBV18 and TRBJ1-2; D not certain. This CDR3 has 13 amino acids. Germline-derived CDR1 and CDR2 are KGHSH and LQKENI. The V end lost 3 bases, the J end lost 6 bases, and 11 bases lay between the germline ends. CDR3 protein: CASSPGPWDGYTF. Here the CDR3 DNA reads TGTGCCAGCTCACCTGGGCCTTGGGATGGCTACACCTTC. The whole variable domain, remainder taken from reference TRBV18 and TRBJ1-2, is NAGVMQNPRHLVRRRGQEARLRCSPMKGHSHVYWYRQLPEEGLKFMVYLQKENIIDESGMPKERFSAEFPKEGPSILRIQQVVRGDSAAYFCASSPGPWDGYTFGSGTRLTVV.

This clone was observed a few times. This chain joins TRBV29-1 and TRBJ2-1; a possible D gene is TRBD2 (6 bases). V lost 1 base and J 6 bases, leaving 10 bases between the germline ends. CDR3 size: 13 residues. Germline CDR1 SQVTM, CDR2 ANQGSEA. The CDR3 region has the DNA TGCAGCGTTGAAGGGACTACCACCAATGAGCAGTTCTTC. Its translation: CSVEGTTTNEQFF.

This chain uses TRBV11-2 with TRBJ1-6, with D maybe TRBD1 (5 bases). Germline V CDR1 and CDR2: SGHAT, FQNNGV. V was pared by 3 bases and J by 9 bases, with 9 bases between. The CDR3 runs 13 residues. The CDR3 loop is CASSLGQGSPLHF. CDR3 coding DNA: TGTGCCAGCAGCTTGGGGCAGGGTTCACCCCTCCACTTT.

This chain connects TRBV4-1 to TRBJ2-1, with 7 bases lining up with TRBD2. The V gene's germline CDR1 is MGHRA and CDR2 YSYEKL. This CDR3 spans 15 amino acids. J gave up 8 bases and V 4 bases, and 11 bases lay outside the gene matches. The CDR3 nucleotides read TGCGCCAGCAGCCCAATTGAGAGGGAGGGCGATGAGCAGTTCTTC. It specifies CASSPIEREGDEQFF.

The CDR3 region is CASRRLAGSYEQYF. The DNA for the CDR3 is TGTGCCAGCAGACGACTAGCGGGGAGCTACGAGCAGTACTTC. The chain recombines TRBV11-2 with TRBJ2-7, with TRBD2 matching over 11 bases. V was clipped by 6 bases and J by 3 bases; unmatched bases: 4. The CDR3 consists of 14 residues. Germline CDR1 reads SGHAT; CDR2 reads FQNNGV.

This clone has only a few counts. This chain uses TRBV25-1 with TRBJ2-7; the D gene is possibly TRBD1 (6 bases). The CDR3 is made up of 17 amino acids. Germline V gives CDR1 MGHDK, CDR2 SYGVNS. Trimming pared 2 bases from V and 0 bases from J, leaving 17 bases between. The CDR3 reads CASSEAGLAGASYEQYF. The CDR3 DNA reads TGTGCCAGCAGTGAAGCGGGCCTGGCAGGGGCCTCCTACGAGCAGTACTTC.

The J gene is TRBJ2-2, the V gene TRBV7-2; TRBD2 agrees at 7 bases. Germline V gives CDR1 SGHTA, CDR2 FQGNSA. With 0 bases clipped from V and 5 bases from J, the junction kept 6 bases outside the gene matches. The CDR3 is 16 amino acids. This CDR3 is CASSLAGGSGTGELFF. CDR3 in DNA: TGTGCCAGCAGCTTAGCGGGCGGGAGTGGGACCGGGGAGCTGTTTTTT. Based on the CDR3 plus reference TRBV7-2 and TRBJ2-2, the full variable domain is GAGVSQSPSNKVTEKGKDVELRCDPISGHTALYWYRQSLGQGLEFLIYFQGNSAPDKSGLPSDRFSAERTGGSVSTLTIQRTQQEDSAVYLCASSLAGGSGTGELFFGEGSRLTVL.